This TCR beta chain is from a study of T cell responses to AZD1222 COVID-19 vaccine. Measured with immunoSEQ multiplex PCR; TCRdb has only the in-frame clones, and not every one. The profile shows some 99,000 clones, about 90% of them singletons. The V end lost 0 bases, the J end lost 0 bases, and 6 bases lay between the germline ends. CDR1 is SGHKS, CDR2 YYEKEE, per germline (reference sequence). This CDR3 region has 14 residues. The V gene is TRBV5-5, the J gene TRBJ1-1; D ambiguous. The sequence was obtained from an adult in good health. The material sequenced was peripheral blood, taken on day 0 of AZD1222 vaccination. The CDR3 DNA is TGTGCCAGCAGCTTGGTTTATATGAACACTGAAGCTTTCTTT. The encoded protein is CASSLVYMNTEAFF.